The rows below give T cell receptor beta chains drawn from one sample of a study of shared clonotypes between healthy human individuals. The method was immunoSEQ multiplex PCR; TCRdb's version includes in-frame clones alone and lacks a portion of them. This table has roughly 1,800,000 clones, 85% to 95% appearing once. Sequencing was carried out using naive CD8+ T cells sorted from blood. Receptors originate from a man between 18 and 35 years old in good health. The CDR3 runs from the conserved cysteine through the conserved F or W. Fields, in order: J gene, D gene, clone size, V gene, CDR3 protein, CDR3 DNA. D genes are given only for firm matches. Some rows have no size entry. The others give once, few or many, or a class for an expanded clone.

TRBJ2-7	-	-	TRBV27	CASSLSGYIHEQYF	TGTGCCAGCAGTTTATCGGGGTATATCCACGAGCAGTACTTC
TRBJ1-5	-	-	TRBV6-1	CASSVVRGPSNQPQHF	TGTGCCAGCAGTGTAGTTCGGGGTCCTAGCAATCAGCCCCAGCATTTT
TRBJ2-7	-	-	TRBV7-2	CASSFSTMNEQYF	TGTGCCAGCAGCTTTAGTACTATGAACGAGCAGTACTTC
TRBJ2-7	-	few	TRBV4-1	CASSQLSSDGTYEQYF	TGCGCCAGCAGCCAATTATCGTCGGACGGGACCTACGAGCAGTACTTC
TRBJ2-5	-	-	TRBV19	CASSTREGAETQYF	TGTGCCAGTAGTACCAGGGAAGGGGCAGAGACCCAGTACTTC
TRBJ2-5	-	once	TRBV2	CATWTVQETQYF	TGTGCCACCTGGACAGTTCAAGAGACCCAGTACTTC
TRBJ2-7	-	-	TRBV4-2	CASSQDRDGSYEQYF	TGTGCCAGCAGCCAAGACCGAGACGGATCCTACGAGCAGTACTTC
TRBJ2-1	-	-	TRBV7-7	CASSLSLRGLDEQFF	TGTGCTAGCAGCTTGTCCCTCCGGGGTTTGGATGAGCAGTTCTTC
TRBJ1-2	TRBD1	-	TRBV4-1	CASRQTTGDYGYTF	TGCGCCAGCAGACAAACCACAGGGGACTATGGCTACACCTTC
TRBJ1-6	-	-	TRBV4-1	CASSQRQRDYNSPLHF	TGCGCCAGCAGCCAACGACAGCGGGACTATAATTCACCCCTCCACTTT